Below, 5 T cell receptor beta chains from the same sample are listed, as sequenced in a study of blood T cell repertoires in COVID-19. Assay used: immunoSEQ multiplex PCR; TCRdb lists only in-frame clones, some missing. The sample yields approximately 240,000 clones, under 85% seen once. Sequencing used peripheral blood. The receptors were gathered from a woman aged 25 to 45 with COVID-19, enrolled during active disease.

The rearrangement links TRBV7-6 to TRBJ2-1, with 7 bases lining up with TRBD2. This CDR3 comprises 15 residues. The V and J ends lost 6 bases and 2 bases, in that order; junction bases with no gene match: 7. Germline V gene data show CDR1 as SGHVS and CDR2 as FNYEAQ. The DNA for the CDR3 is TGTGCCAGCAGACTGACGGGGGGAGCCTACAATGAGCAGTTCTTC. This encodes CASRLTGGAYNEQFF.

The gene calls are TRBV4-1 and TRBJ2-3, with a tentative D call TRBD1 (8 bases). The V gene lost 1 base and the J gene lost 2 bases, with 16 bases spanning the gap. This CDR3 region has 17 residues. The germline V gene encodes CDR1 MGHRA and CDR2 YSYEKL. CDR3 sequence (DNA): TGCGCCAGCAGCCAAGTCAAGGACAGGGACTACACAGATACGCAGTATTTT. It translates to CASSQVKDRDYTDTQYF.

CDR3 loop: CASSSAWAKETQYF. CDR3 nucleotide sequence: TGTGCCAGCTCATCGGCTTGGGCTAAAGAGACCCAGTACTTC. The J gene is TRBJ2-5, the V gene TRBV18, with D uncertain. The CDR3 spans 14 residues. Germline lookup yields CDR1 KGHSH and CDR2 LQKENI. The V end lost 5 bases, the J end lost 3 bases, and 13 bases lay between the germline ends. Together with reference TRBV18 and TRBJ2-5, the CDR3 gives the full variable domain: NAGVMQNPRHLVRRRGQEARLRCSPMKGHSHVYWYRQLPEEGLKFMVYLQKENIIDESGMPKERFSAEFPKEGPSILRIQQVVRGDSAAYFCASSSAWAKETQYFGPGTRLLVL.

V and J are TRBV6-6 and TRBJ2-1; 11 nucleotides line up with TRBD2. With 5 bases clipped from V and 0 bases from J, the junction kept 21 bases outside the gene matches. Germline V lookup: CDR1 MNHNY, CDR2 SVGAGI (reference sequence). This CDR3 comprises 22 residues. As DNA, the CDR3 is TGTGCCAGCAGTCAAACCGGCCCGCACTTTAGCGGGGGGGGTAGCTCCTACAATGAGCAGTTCTTC. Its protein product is CASSQTGPHFSGGGSSYNEQFF.

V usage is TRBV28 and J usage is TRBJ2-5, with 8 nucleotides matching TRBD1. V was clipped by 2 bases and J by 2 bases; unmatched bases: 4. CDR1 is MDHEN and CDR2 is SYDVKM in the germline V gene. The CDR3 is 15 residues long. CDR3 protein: CASSLTDRGQETQYF. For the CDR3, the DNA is TGTGCCAGCAGTTTAACAGACAGGGGACAAGAGACCCAGTACTTC.